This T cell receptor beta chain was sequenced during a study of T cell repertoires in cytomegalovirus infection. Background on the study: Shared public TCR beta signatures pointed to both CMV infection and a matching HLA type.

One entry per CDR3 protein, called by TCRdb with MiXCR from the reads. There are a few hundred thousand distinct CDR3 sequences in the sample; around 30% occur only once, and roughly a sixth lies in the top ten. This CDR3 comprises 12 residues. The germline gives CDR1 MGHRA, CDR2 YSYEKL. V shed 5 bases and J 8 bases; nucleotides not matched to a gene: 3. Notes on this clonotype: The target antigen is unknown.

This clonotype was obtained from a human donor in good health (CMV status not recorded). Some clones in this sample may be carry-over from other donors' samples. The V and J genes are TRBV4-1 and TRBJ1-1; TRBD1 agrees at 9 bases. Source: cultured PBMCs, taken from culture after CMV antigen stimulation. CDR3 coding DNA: TGCGCCAGCAGCAAAGGGACAGGGGAAGCTTTCTTT. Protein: CASSKGTGEAFF.